The sequence of this T cell receptor (beta chain) was determined in a study of shared clonotypes between healthy human individuals. Regarding the study as a whole: Compared with memory subsets, naive subsets generally had larger estimated richness.

J gave up 8 bases and V 6 bases, and 3 bases lay outside the gene matches. CDR3 length: 13 amino acids. Per germline, CDR1 MNHEY and CDR2 SVGAGI. This clone was observed a few times. What it binds is unknown. Across several immunoSEQ plates, the genomic DNA of each subset was split evenly. The assay was immunoSEQ multiplex PCR, and TCRdb's table has in-frame clones only and misses some. There are millions of clones in the sample; about 92% occur only once, and 0.14% lies in the top ten. A CD45RA-negative memory subset and a CD45RA+ naive subset were separated from the CD4+ cells. The sequence was obtained from a man aged 18 to 29 in good health. This chain links TRBV6-5 with TRBJ1-6, with 8 bases lining up with TRBD1. The sample comprised naive CD4+ T cells sorted from blood. Indicated subset: CD45RA+ positively selected. DNA for the CDR3: TGTGCCAGCAGCCTGACAGGGGATTCACCCCTCCACTTT. It translates to CASSLTGDSPLHF.